This TCR beta chain was recorded in a study of T cells in Graves' hyperthyroidism and ophthalmopathy. Whole-study findings and limits: Most thyroid clonotypes expanded above 0.001 were also detected in blood.

With regard to this clonotype: Its antigen remains unidentified.

Amplification of TCR beta CDR3 regions used RNA as the template. When the TCR CDR3 underwent first-round RT-PCR, the HTBI primer set was used. From the multiplex PCR reads, TCRdb called clonotypes with MiXCR, one entry per CDR3 protein. The sample lists roughly 420,000 distinct CDR3 sequences; around 15% were seen once. The TCR originated in a woman younger than 35 with Graves' hyperthyroidism. Sequenced material: blood.

Here the CDR3 DNA reads TGCGCCAGCAGCCGTGCCGGTGAGGCTGGGGCCAACGTCCTGACTTTC. As protein: CASSRAGEAGANVLTF. V usage is TRBV4-1 and J usage is TRBJ2-6, with no clear D. Trimming shortened V by 4 bases and J by 2 bases, and 12 bases separated the two germline ends. Germline assignment: CDR1 MGHRA and CDR2 YSYEKL. There are 16 residues in the CDR3.